This T cell receptor (beta chain) was sequenced during a study of cytomegalovirus exposure and HLA in healthy donors. With 5 bases clipped from V and 3 bases from J, the junction kept 6 bases outside the gene matches. The CDR3 is made up of 15 amino acids. Germline V gene data show CDR1 as MNHNY and CDR2 as SVGAGI (reference sequence). The PCR had 60 Vbeta and 13 Jbeta primers. In the original processing: In a later analysis, the count reached 80 million or so unique TCR beta chains, with about 10 million shared. Some clones are missing from TCRdb's copy, which holds only in-frame ones; the method was immunoSEQ multiplex PCR. V, J and clone size were drawn from that table, and D and trimming were deduced from the DNA. Among some 130,000 clones listed, 76% were seen once.

Sequencing used PBMCs. This TCR derives from a female donor in good health and CMV-seropositive. The V and J genes are TRBV6-6 and TRBJ2-3, with 9 bases that match TRBD1. The CDR3 DNA follows: TGTGCCAGCAGTAAGGGACAGGGCTGGACAGATACGCAGTATTTT. This gives the protein CASSKGQGWTDTQYF.